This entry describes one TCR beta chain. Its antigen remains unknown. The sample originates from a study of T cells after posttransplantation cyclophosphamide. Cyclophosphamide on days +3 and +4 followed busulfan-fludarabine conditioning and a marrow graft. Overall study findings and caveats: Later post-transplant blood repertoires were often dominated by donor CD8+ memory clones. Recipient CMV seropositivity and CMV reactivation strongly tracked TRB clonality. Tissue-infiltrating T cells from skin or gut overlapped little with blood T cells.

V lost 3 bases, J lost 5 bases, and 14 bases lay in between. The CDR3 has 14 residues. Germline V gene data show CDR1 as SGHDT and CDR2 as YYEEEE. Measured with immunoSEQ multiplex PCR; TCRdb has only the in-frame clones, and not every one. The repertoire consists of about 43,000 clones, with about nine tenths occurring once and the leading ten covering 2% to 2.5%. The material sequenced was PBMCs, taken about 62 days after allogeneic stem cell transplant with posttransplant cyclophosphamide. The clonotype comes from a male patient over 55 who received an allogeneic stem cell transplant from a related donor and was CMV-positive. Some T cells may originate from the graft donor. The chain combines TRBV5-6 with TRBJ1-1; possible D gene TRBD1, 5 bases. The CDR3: CASSSSTGGTEAFF. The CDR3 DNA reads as TGTGCCAGCAGCTCCTCGACGGGGGGAACTGAAGCTTTCTTT. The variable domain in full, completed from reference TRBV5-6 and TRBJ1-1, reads DAGVTQSPTHLIKTRGQQVTLRCSPKSGHDTVSWYQQALGQGPQFIFQYYEEEERQRGNFPDRFSGHQFPNYSSELNVNALLLGDSALYLCASSSSTGGTEAFFGQGTRLTVV.